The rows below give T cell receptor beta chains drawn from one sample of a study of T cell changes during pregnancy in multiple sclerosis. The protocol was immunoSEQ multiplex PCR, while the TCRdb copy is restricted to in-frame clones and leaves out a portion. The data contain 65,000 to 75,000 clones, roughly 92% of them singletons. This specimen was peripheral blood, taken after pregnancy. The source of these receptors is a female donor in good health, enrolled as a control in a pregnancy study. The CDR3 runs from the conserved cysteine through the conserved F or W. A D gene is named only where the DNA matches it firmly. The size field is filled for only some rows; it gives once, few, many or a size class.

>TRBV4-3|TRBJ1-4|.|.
CASSHSSATNEKLFF
TGCGCCAGCAGCCATTCCAGTGCAACTAATGAAAAACTGTTTTTT
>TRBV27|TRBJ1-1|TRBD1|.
CASSLQGAGTEAFF
TGTGCCAGCAGTTTACAGGGGGCGGGCACTGAAGCTTTCTTT
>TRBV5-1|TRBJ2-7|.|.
CASSLSSYEQYF
TGCGCCAGCAGCTTGTCATCCTACGAGCAGTACTTC
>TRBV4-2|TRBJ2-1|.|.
CASSQRDNEQFF
TGTGCCAGCAGCCAACGGGACAATGAGCAGTTCTTC
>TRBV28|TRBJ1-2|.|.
CASSLTRIYGYTF
TGTGCCAGCAGTCTTACGCGGATCTATGGCTACACCTTC
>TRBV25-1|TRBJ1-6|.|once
CASSDRGPGVHF
TGTGCCAGCAGTGACCGGGGCCCGGGGGTCCACTTT
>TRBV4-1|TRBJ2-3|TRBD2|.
CASSQGGGADTQYF
TGCGCCAGCAGCCAAGGTGGGGGGGCAGATACGCAGTATTTT
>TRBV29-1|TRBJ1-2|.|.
CSVKGRASLYGYTF
TGCAGCGTTAAAGGTCGAGCGTCCCTCTATGGCTACACCTTC
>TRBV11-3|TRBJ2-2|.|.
CASSHLGSVPSTRELFF
TGTGCCAGCAGCCACCTCGGGAGCGTTCCGAGTACACGGGAGCTGTTTTTT
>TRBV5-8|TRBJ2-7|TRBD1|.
CASSSTASGGGEQYF
TGTGCCAGCAGCTCCACCGCTTCAGGGGGCGGCGAGCAGTACTTC
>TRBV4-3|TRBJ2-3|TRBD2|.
CASSLGGGAGDTQYF
TGCGCCAGCAGCTTGGGGGGAGGGGCGGGGGATACGCAGTATTTT
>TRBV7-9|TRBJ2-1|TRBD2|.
CASSSGLAATYNEQFF
TGTGCCAGCAGCTCGGGACTAGCGGCGACCTACAATGAGCAGTTCTTC
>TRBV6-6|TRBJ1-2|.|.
CASTQTGTANYGYTF
TGTGCCAGCACCCAGACAGGAACAGCTAACTATGGCTACACCTTC
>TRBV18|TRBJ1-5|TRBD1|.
CASSPSRGPGNQPQHF
TGTGCCAGCTCACCGAGCAGGGGGCCCGGCAATCAGCCCCAGCATTTT
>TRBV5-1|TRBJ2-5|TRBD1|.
CAGSGGTGGFETQYF
TGCGCCGGCAGCGGGGGGACAGGGGGTTTCGAGACCCAGTACTTC
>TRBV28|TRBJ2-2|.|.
CASSYHRAPTGELFF
TGTGCCAGCAGCTATCACAGGGCGCCCACCGGGGAGCTGTTTTTT
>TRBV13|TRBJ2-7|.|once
CASSLGQLTYEQYF
TGTGCCAGCAGCTTAGGACAATTAACCTACGAGCAGTACTTC
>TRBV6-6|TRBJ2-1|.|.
CATGSGLPRHEQFF
TGTGCCACAGGATCAGGGCTTCCGCGTCATGAGCAGTTCTTC
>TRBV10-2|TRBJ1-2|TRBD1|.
CASSGQGASGYTF
TGCGCCAGCAGTGGACAGGGAGCAAGTGGCTACACCTTC
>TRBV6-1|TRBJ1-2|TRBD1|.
CASSEGTGRGLVGSGYTF
TGTGCCAGCAGTGAAGGGACGGGCAGGGGGCTAGTAGGAAGTGGCTACACCTTC
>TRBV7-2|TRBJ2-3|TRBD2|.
CASSLSLAVSTDTQYF
TGTGCCAGCAGCTTAAGCCTAGCGGTTAGCACAGATACGCAGTATTTT